These T cell receptor beta chains were read from a single sample in a study of shared clonotypes between healthy human individuals. The data were produced by immunoSEQ multiplex PCR, yet TCRdb's version contains in-frame clones alone and is incomplete. The sample lists about 2.1 million clones, roughly 93% seen once, with around 1.8% in the top ten. The sample consisted of naive CD8+ T cells from PBMCs. The receptors here all came from a man between 18 and 35 years old in good health. Some clones in this sample may be carry-over from other donors' samples. Both conserved end residues are part of each CDR3. The order of the fields is J gene, V gene, D gene, clone size, CDR3 DNA, CDR3 protein. D genes are given only for firm matches. Some rows have no size entry. The others give once, few or many, or a class for an expanded clone.

J: TRBJ2-2; V: TRBV27; D: NA; size: NA; DNA: TGTGCCAGCACTCCACTATGGGCCCTCTTAGGCACCGGGGAGCTGTTTTTT; CDR3: CASTPLWALLGTGELFF
J: TRBJ2-3; V: TRBV5-1; D: TRBD2; size: NA; DNA: TGCGCCAGCAGCCAGAGATCCCCTAGCGGGAGCACAGATACGCAGTATTTT; CDR3: CASSQRSPSGSTDTQYF
J: TRBJ2-1; V: TRBV10-3; D: TRBD2; size: NA; DNA: TGTGCCATCAGTGAGTCGGGAGGGCATAGCTCCTACAATGAGCAGTTCTTC; CDR3: CAISESGGHSSYNEQFF
J: TRBJ2-1; V: TRBV6-1; D: NA; size: NA; DNA: TGTGCCAGCAGTGACTTCCGCGGGACCTACAATGAGCAGTTCTTC; CDR3: CASSDFRGTYNEQFF
J: TRBJ2-5; V: TRBV21-1; D: NA; size: NA; DNA: TGTGCCAGCAGCACAGGGACTAGCGGGAGGGAGACCCAGTACTTC; CDR3: CASSTGTSGRETQYF
J: TRBJ2-2; V: TRBV2; D: TRBD2; size: NA; DNA: TGTGCCAGCAGCACAGGACTAGCGCCTAACACCGGGGAGCTGTTTTTT; CDR3: CASSTGLAPNTGELFF
J: TRBJ2-2; V: TRBV9; D: TRBD2; size: NA; DNA: TGTGCCAGCCAAGCGGGGGGAGCCGGGGAGCTGTTTTTT; CDR3: CASQAGGAGELFF
J: TRBJ2-7; V: TRBV19; D: NA; size: NA; DNA: TGTGCCAGCCAAGAAACAGCTACCTACGAGCAGTACTTC; CDR3: CASQETATYEQYF
J: TRBJ1-3; V: TRBV10-3; D: NA; size: NA; DNA: TGTGCCATCAGTGAGGGTCCGGGATCTGGAAACACCATATATTTT; CDR3: CAISEGPGSGNTIYF
J: TRBJ2-7; V: TRBV7-9; D: NA; size: NA; DNA: TGTGCCAGCACCCGACAGGCCGCCTACGAGCAGTACTTC; CDR3: CASTRQAAYEQYF
J: TRBJ1-2; V: TRBV9; D: NA; size: NA; DNA: TGTGCCAGCAGCGTAGTTGAGGGCCCGCTCTATGGCTACACCTTC; CDR3: CASSVVEGPLYGYTF
J: TRBJ2-1; V: TRBV27; D: NA; size: NA; DNA: TGTGCCAGCACCCCAGACTTTAGCTCCTACAATGAGCAGTTCTTC; CDR3: CASTPDFSSYNEQFF
J: TRBJ2-6; V: TRBV7-9; D: TRBD1; size: NA; DNA: TGTGCCAGCAGCTTAGGGGACAGGGGGCCCGGGGCCAACGTCCTGACTTTC; CDR3: CASSLGDRGPGANVLTF
J: TRBJ2-7; V: TRBV7-9; D: NA; size: NA; DNA: TGTGCCAGCAGCTTAGCGATAAGTTACGAGCAGTACTTC; CDR3: CASSLAISYEQYF
J: TRBJ2-7; V: TRBV9; D: NA; size: NA; DNA: TGTGCCAGCAGCGCATATAGCGGCGGGGGCCACGAGCAGTACTTC; CDR3: CASSAYSGGGHEQYF
J: TRBJ1-2; V: TRBV11-2; D: TRBD1; size: NA; DNA: TGTGCCAGCAGCGCGACGGACAGGTTACGCTCTGGCTACACCTTC; CDR3: CASSATDRLRSGYTF
J: TRBJ2-5; V: TRBV7-7; D: TRBD1; size: NA; DNA: TGTGCCAGCAGCTCATACAGGACAGGAAAAGAGACCCAGTACTTC; CDR3: CASSSYRTGKETQYF
J: TRBJ2-2; V: TRBV23-1; D: NA; size: NA; DNA: TGCGCCAGCAGTCAAAACCCCCAGCTAATTGGGGGCGACACCGGGGAGCTGTTTTTT; CDR3: CASSQNPQLIGGDTGELFF
J: TRBJ2-3; V: TRBV7-9; D: TRBD2; size: NA; DNA: TGTGCCAGCAGTGGACTAGCGGAGAAATTCGGATTTAGCACAGATACGCAGTATTTT; CDR3: CASSGLAEKFGFSTDTQYF
J: TRBJ2-1; V: TRBV6-5; D: NA; size: NA; DNA: TGTGCCAGCAGCCAGATCTCTAGTCCCTACAATGAGCAGTTCTTC; CDR3: CASSQISSPYNEQFF
J: TRBJ2-2; V: TRBV6-5; D: TRBD2; size: once; DNA: TGTGCCAGCAGTCCTATAGCGGGGAACACCGGGGAGCTGTTTTTT; CDR3: CASSPIAGNTGELFF
J: TRBJ2-1; V: TRBV9; D: TRBD2; size: NA; DNA: TGTGCCAGCAGCGTATCCCGGGAGGTCGATAGGTACAATGAGCAGTTCTTC; CDR3: CASSVSREVDRYNEQFF
J: TRBJ1-1; V: TRBV6-5; D: NA; size: NA; DNA: TGTGCCAGCAGTTCCCGCCTAGGGTACACTGAAGCTTTCTTT; CDR3: CASSSRLGYTEAFF
J: TRBJ2-7; V: TRBV11-2; D: NA; size: NA; DNA: TGTGCCAGCAGCCCCTGGCTCGAGCAGTACTTC; CDR3: CASSPWLEQYF
J: TRBJ2-7; V: TRBV21-1; D: NA; size: NA; DNA: TGTGCCAGCTTGTCCGGCTCGGGGGCCCCATGGTTTAACGAGCAGTACTTC; CDR3: CASLSGSGAPWFNEQYF
J: TRBJ2-7; V: TRBV7-9; D: NA; size: NA; DNA: TGTGCCAGCAGTTCCTTGTCCACCGAGCAGTACTTC; CDR3: CASSSLSTEQYF
J: TRBJ2-7; V: TRBV5-1; D: NA; size: NA; DNA: TGCGCCAGCAGTCTGGACTACGAGCAGTACTTC; CDR3: CASSLDYEQYF
J: TRBJ2-7; V: TRBV7-6; D: NA; size: once; DNA: TGTGCCAGCAGCCCAAAAGCGACTAGGGTAGCCGAGCAGTACTTC; CDR3: CASSPKATRVAEQYF
J: TRBJ1-5; V: TRBV28; D: NA; size: once; DNA: TGTGCCAGCAGTTTGCAGGGGAATTACAATCAGCCCCAGCATTTT; CDR3: CASSLQGNYNQPQHF
J: TRBJ2-5; V: TRBV7-3; D: NA; size: NA; DNA: TGTGCCAGCAGCCGTCCGATGAGGGAGGACGAAGAGACCCAGTACTTC; CDR3: CASSRPMREDEETQYF
J: TRBJ1-2; V: TRBV29-1; D: NA; size: NA; DNA: TGCAGCGCCCGAACCGGGAACTATGGCTACACCTTC; CDR3: CSARTGNYGYTF
J: TRBJ2-5; V: TRBV4-1; D: NA; size: once; DNA: TGCGCCAGCAGCCAATTGGTATCGGGCGGCCGAGAGACCCAGTACTTC; CDR3: CASSQLVSGGRETQYF
J: TRBJ2-7; V: TRBV11-2; D: NA; size: NA; DNA: TGTGCCAGCAGCTTAGTATATCAAGGTGGCTACGAGCAGTACTTC; CDR3: CASSLVYQGGYEQYF
J: TRBJ2-1; V: TRBV28; D: TRBD2; size: NA; DNA: TGTGCCAGCAGTTCCCCTAGGGAGGGTTACTGGAATGAGCAGTTCTTC; CDR3: CASSSPREGYWNEQFF
J: TRBJ1-5; V: TRBV4-2; D: NA; size: NA; DNA: TGTGCCAGCAGCCAAGGTGGGTTTAGCAATCAGCCCCAGCATTTT; CDR3: CASSQGGFSNQPQHF
J: TRBJ2-2; V: TRBV27; D: NA; size: NA; DNA: TGTGCCAGCAGTCATAGGAACACCGGGGAGCTGTTTTTT; CDR3: CASSHRNTGELFF
J: TRBJ2-7; V: TRBV5-6; D: NA; size: once; DNA: TGTGCCAGCAGCTGGAGTAATTCCTACGAGCAGTACTTC; CDR3: CASSWSNSYEQYF
J: TRBJ2-3; V: TRBV19; D: NA; size: NA; DNA: TGTGCCAGTAGTATCACAGGGATCCCGGAGGATACGCAGTATTTT; CDR3: CASSITGIPEDTQYF
J: TRBJ2-1; V: TRBV11-3; D: TRBD2; size: NA; DNA: TGTGCCAGCAGCTCCGTCGGTAGCGGGGGCAATGAGCAGTTCTTC; CDR3: CASSSVGSGGNEQFF
J: TRBJ1-5; V: TRBV21-1; D: NA; size: NA; DNA: TGTGCCAGCAGCAAAGAGGTTCGGCACCAGATCCTGAATCAGCCCCAGCATTTT; CDR3: CASSKEVRHQILNQPQHF
J: TRBJ2-1; V: TRBV5-4; D: NA; size: NA; DNA: TGTGCCAGCAGCCCGGTGGAGGGCAGCGAGCAGTTCTTC; CDR3: CASSPVEGSEQFF
J: TRBJ1-1; V: TRBV6-5; D: NA; size: NA; DNA: TGTGCCAGCAGTTACAACGGGGTCATGAACACTGAAGCTTTCTTT; CDR3: CASSYNGVMNTEAFF
J: TRBJ2-1; V: TRBV28; D: TRBD2; size: NA; DNA: TGTGCCAGCAGTTTTCCTACTAGCGGGACCCTTTTGCTCCACAATGAGCAGTTCTTC; CDR3: CASSFPTSGTLLLHNEQFF
J: TRBJ2-7; V: TRBV4-2; D: TRBD2; size: NA; DNA: TGTGCCAGCAGCCAAGAGCCGGGACTAGTATACGAGCAGTACTTC; CDR3: CASSQEPGLVYEQYF
J: TRBJ2-5; V: TRBV7-6; D: NA; size: once; DNA: TGTGCCACCAATGCGGGGTTTCAAGAGACCCAGTACTTC; CDR3: CATNAGFQETQYF
J: TRBJ2-1; V: TRBV15; D: TRBD2; size: NA; DNA: TGTGCCACCAGCAGGGGTGGGACTAGCGAGTCCTACAATGAGCAGTTCTTC; CDR3: CATSRGGTSESYNEQFF
J: TRBJ1-1; V: TRBV7-8; D: TRBD1; size: few; DNA: TGTGCCAGCAGCCTCCGGGACAGTATTACTGAAGCTTTCTTT; CDR3: CASSLRDSITEAFF
J: TRBJ2-1; V: TRBV28; D: TRBD2; size: NA; DNA: TGTGCCAGCAGTTTACGAGGGAGGGTCAATGAGCAGTTCTTC; CDR3: CASSLRGRVNEQFF
J: TRBJ2-1; V: TRBV12-5; D: TRBD2; size: once; DNA: TGTGCTAGTGGTTTGAGTCTTTTGCGGGAGGGGTCCTACAATGAGCAGTTCTTC; CDR3: CASGLSLLREGSYNEQFF
J: TRBJ2-7; V: TRBV5-1; D: NA; size: NA; DNA: TGCGCCAGCAGCTTCGGCGACATTGAGAACGAGCGGTACTTC; CDR3: CASSFGDIENERYF
J: TRBJ2-7; V: TRBV28; D: TRBD2; size: once; DNA: TGTGCCAGCAGTTTACGGCTAGCGGGAGGGCCTTATATCTACGAGCAGTACTTC; CDR3: CASSLRLAGGPYIYEQYF
J: TRBJ2-6; V: TRBV27; D: NA; size: once; DNA: TGTGCCAGCAGGCGAGGAGGGTTCTCTGGGGCCAACGTCCTGACTTTC; CDR3: CASRRGGFSGANVLTF
J: TRBJ2-1; V: TRBV30; D: NA; size: NA; DNA: TGTGCCTGGGGGGCCGGGGACGAACGGTACAATGAGCAGTTCTTC; CDR3: CAWGAGDERYNEQFF
J: TRBJ1-4; V: TRBV4-1; D: TRBD1; size: NA; DNA: TGCGCCAGCCGCAGGGGGTCTGAAAAACTGTTTTTT; CDR3: CASRRGSEKLFF
J: TRBJ1-2; V: TRBV11-2; D: TRBD1; size: NA; DNA: TGTGCCAGCAGCCCACATGGGACAGGGTATGGCTACACCTTC; CDR3: CASSPHGTGYGYTF
J: TRBJ2-5; V: TRBV9; D: TRBD2; size: NA; DNA: TGTGCCAGCAGCGTGGCCGGGGGGTACCAAGAGACCCAGTACTTC; CDR3: CASSVAGGYQETQYF
J: TRBJ1-4; V: TRBV25-1; D: NA; size: NA; DNA: TGTGCCAGCAGTTTAGACAGAAATAATGAAAAACTGTTTTTT; CDR3: CASSLDRNNEKLFF